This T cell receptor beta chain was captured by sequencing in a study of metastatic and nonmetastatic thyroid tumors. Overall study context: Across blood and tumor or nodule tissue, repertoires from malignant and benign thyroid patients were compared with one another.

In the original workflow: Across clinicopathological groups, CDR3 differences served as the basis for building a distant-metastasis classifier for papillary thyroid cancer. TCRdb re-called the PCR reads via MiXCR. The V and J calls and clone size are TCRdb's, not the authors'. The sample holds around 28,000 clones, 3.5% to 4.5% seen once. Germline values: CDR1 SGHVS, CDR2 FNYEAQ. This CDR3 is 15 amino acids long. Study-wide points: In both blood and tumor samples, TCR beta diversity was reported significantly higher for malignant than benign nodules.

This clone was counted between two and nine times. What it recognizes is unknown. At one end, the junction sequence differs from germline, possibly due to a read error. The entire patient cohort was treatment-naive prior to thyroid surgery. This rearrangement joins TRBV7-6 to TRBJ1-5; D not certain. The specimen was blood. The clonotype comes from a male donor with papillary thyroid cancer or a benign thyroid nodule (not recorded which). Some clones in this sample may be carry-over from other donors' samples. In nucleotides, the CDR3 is TGTGTCAGCAGCTTAGGAGGGAAAGTCAATCAGCCCCAGCATTTT. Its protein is CVSSLGGKVNQPQHF. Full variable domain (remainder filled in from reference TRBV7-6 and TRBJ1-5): GAGVSQSPRYKVTKRGQDVALRCDPISGHVSLYWYRQALGQGPEFLTYFNYEAQQDKSGLPNDRFSAERPEGSISTLTIQRTEQRDSAMYRCVSSLGGKVNQPQHFGDGTRLSIL.